What follows describes a single TCR beta chain. The antigen is unknown. Some clones are missing from TCRdb's copy, which holds only in-frame ones; the method was immunoSEQ multiplex PCR. This table holds roughly 2.6 million clones, 85% to 95% found once. The CDR3 contains 16 residues. Trimming removed 5 bases from V and 0 bases from J; junction bases left unmatched: 4. Germline values: CDR1 MGHRA, CDR2 YSYEKL. This sample was taken from a study of shared clonotypes between healthy human individuals. Across the study: A couple of women and three men aged 18 to 49 made up the donors. Every donor yielded three CD4 naive, three CD4 memory, two CD8 naive and one CD8 memory plate.

Overall study findings and caveats: With a few donors compared, approximately 5% of naive CD4 clonotypes were shared.

The chain links TRBV4-1 to TRBJ2-2, with 9 bases matching TRBD1. The origin of this receptor is a man between 18 and 29 years old in good health. Sequencing was done on a sample of naive CD4+ T cells sorted from blood. Subset indicated: CD45RA+ positively selected. CDR3 sequence reads: CASSLRTGANTGELFF. CDR3 sequence (DNA): TGCGCCAGCAGCTTACGGACAGGGGCGAACACCGGGGAGCTGTTTTTT.